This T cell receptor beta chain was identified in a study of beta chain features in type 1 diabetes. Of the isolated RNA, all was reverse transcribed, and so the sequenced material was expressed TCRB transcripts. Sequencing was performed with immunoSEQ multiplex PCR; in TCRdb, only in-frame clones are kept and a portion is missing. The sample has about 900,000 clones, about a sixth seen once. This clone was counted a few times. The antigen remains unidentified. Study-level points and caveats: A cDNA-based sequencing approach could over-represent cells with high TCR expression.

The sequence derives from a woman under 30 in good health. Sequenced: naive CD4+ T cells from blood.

Here the CDR3 reads CASSWTTGAYEQYF. CDR3 in DNA: TGTGCCAGCAGCTGGACCACAGGGGCCTACGAGCAGTACTTC. V is TRBV7-2 and J is TRBJ2-7, with 7 bases aligning to TRBD1. V shed 4 bases and J 2 bases; nucleotides not matched to a gene: 5. CDR3 length equals 14 residues. CDR1 and CDR2 from the germline V gene are SGHTA and FQGNSA.